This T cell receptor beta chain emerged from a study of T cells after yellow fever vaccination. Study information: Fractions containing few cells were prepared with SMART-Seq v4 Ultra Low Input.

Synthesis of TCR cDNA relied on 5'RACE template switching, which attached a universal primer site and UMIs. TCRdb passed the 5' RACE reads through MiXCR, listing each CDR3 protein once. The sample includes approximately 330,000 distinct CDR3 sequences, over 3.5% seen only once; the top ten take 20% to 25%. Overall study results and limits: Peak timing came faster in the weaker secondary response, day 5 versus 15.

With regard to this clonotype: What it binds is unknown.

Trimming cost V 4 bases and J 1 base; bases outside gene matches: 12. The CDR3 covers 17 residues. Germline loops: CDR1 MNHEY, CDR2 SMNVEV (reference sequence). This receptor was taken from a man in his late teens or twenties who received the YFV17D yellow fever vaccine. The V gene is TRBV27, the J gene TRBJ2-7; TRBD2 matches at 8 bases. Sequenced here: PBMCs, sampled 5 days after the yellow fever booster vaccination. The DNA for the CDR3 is TGTGCCAGCAGTTCAAGAAGGGAGCGCGGGGGGTCCTACGAGCAGTACTTC. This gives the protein CASSSRRERGGSYEQYF.